This T cell receptor (beta chain) is from a study of siplizumab effects on memory and regulatory T cells. Study conclusions and caveats: A naive or memory phenotype could not be assigned to roughly 80-95% of the proliferating CD4+ or CD8+ clones.

It was 85,000 to 100,000 TCR templates that were assayed per sample. Profiled with immunoSEQ multiplex PCR; TCRdb holds only in-frame clones, not every one. The data hold approximately 100,000 clones, with 85% to 95% observed a single time. Turning to this clone: Its antigen is currently unknown.

The source is a human donor in good health. What was sequenced was non-Treg CD4+ T cells sorted from blood.

The CDR3 is CASSVTGTGRNNEQFF. Here the CDR3 DNA reads TGTGCCAGCAGCGTGACAGGGACAGGGAGGAACAATGAGCAGTTCTTC. The V gene is TRBV9, the J gene TRBJ2-1; the match to TRBD1 covers 9 bases. Losses at the gene ends were 2 bases for V and 5 bases for J; bases not matched to a gene: 8. The CDR3 runs 16 residues. Germline V lookup: CDR1 SGDLS, CDR2 YYNGEE.